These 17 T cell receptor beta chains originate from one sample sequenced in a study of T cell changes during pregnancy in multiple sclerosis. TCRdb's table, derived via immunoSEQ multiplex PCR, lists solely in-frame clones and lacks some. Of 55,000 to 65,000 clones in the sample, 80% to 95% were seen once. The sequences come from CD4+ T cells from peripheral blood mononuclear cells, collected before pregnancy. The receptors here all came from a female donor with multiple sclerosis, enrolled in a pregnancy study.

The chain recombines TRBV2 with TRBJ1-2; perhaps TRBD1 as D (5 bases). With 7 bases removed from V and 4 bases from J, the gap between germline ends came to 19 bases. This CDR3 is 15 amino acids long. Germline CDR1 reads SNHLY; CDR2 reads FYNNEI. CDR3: CASMIQSGASYGYTF. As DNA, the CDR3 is TGTGCCAGCATGATTCAATCTGGGGCCAGCTATGGCTACACCTTC.

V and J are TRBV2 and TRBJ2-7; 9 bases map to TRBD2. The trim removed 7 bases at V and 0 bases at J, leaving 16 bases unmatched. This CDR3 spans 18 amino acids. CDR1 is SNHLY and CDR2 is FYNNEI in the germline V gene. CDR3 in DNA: TGTGCCAGCAAGCTACAGAGACTAGCGGTGAGGAGCTCCTACGAGCAGTACTTC. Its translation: CASKLQRLAVRSSYEQYF.

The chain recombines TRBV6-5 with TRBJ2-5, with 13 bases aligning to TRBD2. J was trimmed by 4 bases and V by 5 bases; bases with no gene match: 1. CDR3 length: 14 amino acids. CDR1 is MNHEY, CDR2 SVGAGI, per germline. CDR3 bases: TGTGCCAGCAGTACTAGCGGGAGGGGAGAGACCCAGTACTTC. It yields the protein CASSTSGRGETQYF.

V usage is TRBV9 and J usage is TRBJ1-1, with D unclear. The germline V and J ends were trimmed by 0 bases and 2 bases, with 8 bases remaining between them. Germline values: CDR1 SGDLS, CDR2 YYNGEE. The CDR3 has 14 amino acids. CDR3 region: CASSVDGSNTEAFF. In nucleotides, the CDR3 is TGTGCCAGCAGCGTAGACGGGTCAAACACTGAAGCTTTCTTT.

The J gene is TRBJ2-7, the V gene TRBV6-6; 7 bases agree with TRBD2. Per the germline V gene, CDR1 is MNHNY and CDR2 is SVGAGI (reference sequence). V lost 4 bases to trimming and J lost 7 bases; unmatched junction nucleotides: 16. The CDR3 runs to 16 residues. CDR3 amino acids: CASSSPTRRGVGEQYF. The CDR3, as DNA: TGTGCCAGCAGTTCCCCCACTAGACGGGGGGTCGGAGAGCAGTACTTC.

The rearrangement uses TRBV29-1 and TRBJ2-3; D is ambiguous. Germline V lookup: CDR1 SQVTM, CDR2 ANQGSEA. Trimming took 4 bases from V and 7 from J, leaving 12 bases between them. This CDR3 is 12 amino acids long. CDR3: CSVGRRLNTQYF. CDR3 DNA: TGCAGCGTTGGTCGTAGACTGAATACGCAGTATTTT.

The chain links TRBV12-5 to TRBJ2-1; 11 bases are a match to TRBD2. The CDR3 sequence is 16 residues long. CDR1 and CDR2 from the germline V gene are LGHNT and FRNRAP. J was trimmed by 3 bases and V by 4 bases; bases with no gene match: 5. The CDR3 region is CASGWRLAGIYNEQFF. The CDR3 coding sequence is TGTGCTAGTGGTTGGAGACTAGCGGGGATCTACAATGAGCAGTTCTTC.

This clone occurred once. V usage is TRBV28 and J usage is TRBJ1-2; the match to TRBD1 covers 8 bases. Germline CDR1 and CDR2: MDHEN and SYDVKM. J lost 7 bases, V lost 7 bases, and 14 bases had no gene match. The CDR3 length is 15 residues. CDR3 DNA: TGTGCCAGCACTCCCGCAGGGGGCGCCCGCCCTGGCTACACCTTC. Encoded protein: CASTPAGGARPGYTF.

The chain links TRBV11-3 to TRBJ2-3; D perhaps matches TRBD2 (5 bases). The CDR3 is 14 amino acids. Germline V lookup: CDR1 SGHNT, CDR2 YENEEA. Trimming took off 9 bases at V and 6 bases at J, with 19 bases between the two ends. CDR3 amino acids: CASPFTGVRDTQYF. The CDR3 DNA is TGTGCCAGTCCATTCACCGGGGTGCGGGATACGCAGTATTTT.

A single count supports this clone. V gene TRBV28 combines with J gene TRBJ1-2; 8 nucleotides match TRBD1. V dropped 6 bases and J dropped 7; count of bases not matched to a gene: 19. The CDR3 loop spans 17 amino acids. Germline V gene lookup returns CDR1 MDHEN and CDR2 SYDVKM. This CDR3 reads CASSLSGTGGSAFGYTF. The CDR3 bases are TGTGCCAGCAGCCTCTCCGGGACAGGTGGCTCAGCTTTTGGCTACACCTTC.

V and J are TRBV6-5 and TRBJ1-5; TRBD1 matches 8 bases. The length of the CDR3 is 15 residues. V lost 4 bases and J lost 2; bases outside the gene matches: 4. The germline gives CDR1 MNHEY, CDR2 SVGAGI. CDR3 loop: CASSSGQVGNQPQHF. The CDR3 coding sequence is TGTGCCAGCAGTTCGGGACAGGTGGGCAATCAGCCCCAGCATTTT.

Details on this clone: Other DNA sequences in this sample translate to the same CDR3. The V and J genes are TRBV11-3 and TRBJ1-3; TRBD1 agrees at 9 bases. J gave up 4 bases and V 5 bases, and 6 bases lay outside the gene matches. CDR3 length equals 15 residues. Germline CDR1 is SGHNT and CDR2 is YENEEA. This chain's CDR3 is CASSPGQGPGNTIYF. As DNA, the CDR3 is TGTGCCAGCAGCCCTGGACAGGGGCCAGGAAACACCATATATTTT.

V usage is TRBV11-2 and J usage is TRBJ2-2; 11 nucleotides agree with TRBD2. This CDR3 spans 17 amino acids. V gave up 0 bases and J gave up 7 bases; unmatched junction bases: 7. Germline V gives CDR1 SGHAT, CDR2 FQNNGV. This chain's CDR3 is CASSLDSGRAGGGELFF. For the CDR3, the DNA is TGTGCCAGCAGCTTAGATAGCGGGAGGGCCGGTGGCGGGGAGCTGTTTTTT.

The CDR3: CASSYLGEGTDTQYF. The CDR3 DNA is TGTGCCAGCAGTTACTTGGGGGAGGGCACAGATACGCAGTATTTT. The chain is built from TRBV6-5 and TRBJ2-3, with D maybe TRBD2 (6 bases). CDR1 MNHEY and CDR2 SVGAGI come from the germline V gene. V was shortened by 1 base and J by 1 base, with 9 bases between the two germline ends. The CDR3 has 15 amino acids.

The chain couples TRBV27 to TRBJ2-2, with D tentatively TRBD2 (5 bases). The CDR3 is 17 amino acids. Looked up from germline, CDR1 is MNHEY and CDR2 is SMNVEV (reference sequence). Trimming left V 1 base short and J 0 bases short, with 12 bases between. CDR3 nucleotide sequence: TGTGCCAGCAGTTTATTCTTCGAGGGAGCGAACACCGGGGAGCTGTTTTTT. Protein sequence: CASSLFFEGANTGELFF.

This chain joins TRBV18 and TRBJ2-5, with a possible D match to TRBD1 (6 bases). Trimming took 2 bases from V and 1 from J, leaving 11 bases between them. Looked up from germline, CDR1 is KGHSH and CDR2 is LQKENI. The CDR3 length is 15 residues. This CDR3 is CASSPGGGFQETQYF. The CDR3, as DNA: TGTGCCAGCTCACCAGGGGGCGGCTTCCAAGAGACCCAGTACTTC.

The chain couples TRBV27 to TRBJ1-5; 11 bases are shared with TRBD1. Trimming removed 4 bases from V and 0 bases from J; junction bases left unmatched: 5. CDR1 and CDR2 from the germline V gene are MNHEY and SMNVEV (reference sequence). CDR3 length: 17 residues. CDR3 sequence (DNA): TGTGCCAGCAGTTCCGGACAGGGGGCTTATAGCAATCAGCCCCAGCATTTT. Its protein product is CASSSGQGAYSNQPQHF.